This T cell receptor beta chain was retrieved from a study of cytomegalovirus exposure and HLA in healthy donors. The PCR employed 60 Vbeta primers together with 13 Jbeta primers. This table comes from immunoSEQ multiplex PCR, and its TCRdb copy is limited to in-frame clones, with some not included. The profile covers roughly 100,000 clones, with around 9.1% appearing a single time and approximately 6% taken by the ten largest. Whole-study results and caveats: A later analysis associated 15,000 to 20,000 TCR beta sequences with HLA alleles at a 0.05 false discovery rate. Some V segments could not be told apart, so they were left out, TRBV6-2 and TRBV6-3 among them. Most TCR sequences were rare, but some public TCRs occurred in many donors.

V lost 4 bases and J lost 7, with 11 bases in between. The CDR3 sequence is 12 residues long. CDR1 is SNHLY, CDR2 FYNNEI, per germline. About this clone: The target antigen is unknown.

The rearrangement uses TRBV2 and TRBJ2-7; D is possibly TRBD2 (7 bases). Sequencing was done on a sample of PBMCs. The source of this sequence is a man aged 35 to 55 in good health and CMV-seropositive. The CDR3 DNA follows: TGTGCCAGCAGTGGGGGGGGGCTGGAGCAGTACTTC. It translates to CASSGGGLEQYF. Drawing the rest from reference TRBV2 and TRBJ2-7, the complete variable domain is EPEVTQTPSHQVTQMGQEVILRCVPISNHLYFYWYRQILGQKVEFLVSFYNNEISEKSEIFDDQFSVERPDGSNFTLKIRSTKLEDSAMYFCASSGGGLEQYFGPGTRLTVT.